The 15 T cell receptor beta chains below all came from one sample that was sequenced in a study of T cells in localized non-small cell lung cancer. TCRdb's copy holds only in-frame clones and misses some; the assay was immunoSEQ multiplex PCR. The sample has about 4,400 clones, 21% seen once. Source: lung tumor tissue, taken before any cancer treatment. The receptors here all came from a female donor aged 60 or older with stage I lung adenocarcinoma.

Sample share makes this clone large. V gene TRBV11-3 combines with J gene TRBJ1-1; the D is unclear. CDR3 length: 17 residues. The germline V gene has CDR1 SGHNT and CDR2 YENEEA. V gave up 1 base and J gave up 1 base, with 16 bases separating them. CDR3: CASSLGIMSSWNTEAFF. In DNA, the CDR3 is TGTGCCAGCAGCTTAGGAATAATGAGCAGTTGGAACACTGAAGCTTTCTTT.

The chain recombines TRBV6-8 with TRBJ2-5; TRBD1 matches at 12 bases. The CDR3 extends over 16 amino acids. Trimming cost V 6 bases and J 5 bases; bases outside gene matches: 10. Germline-derived CDR1 and CDR2 are MNHGY and SAAAGT. Here the CDR3 reads CASREKGTGGFETQYF. The CDR3 coding sequence is TGTGCCAGCAGGGAAAAAGGGACAGGGGGCTTCGAGACCCAGTACTTC.

V and J are TRBV29-1 and TRBJ2-2, with 9 positions matching TRBD1. The germline V gene has CDR1 SQVTM and CDR2 ANQGSEA. With 7 bases clipped from V and 5 bases from J, the junction kept 5 bases outside the gene matches. The CDR3 length is 13 residues. CDR3 sequence (DNA): TGCAGCGCAGACAGGGGGTTGACCGGGGAGCTGTTTTTT. Its protein is CSADRGLTGELFF.

The chain uses TRBV30 and TRBJ2-7, with 11 bases that match TRBD2. CDR3 size: 20 residues. With V trimmed by 2 bases and J by 1 base, 19 bases remained unmatched. Germline V gives CDR1 GTSNPN, CDR2 SVGIG (reference sequence). CDR3 protein: CAWSPPAGRLSGRVSYEQYF. DNA for the CDR3: TGTGCCTGGAGTCCCCCAGCGGGTAGGCTTAGCGGGAGGGTTTCCTACGAGCAGTACTTC. Variable domain in full (rest from reference TRBV30 and TRBJ2-7): SQTIHQWPATLVQPVGSPLSLECTVEGTSNPNLYWYRQAAGRGLQLLFYSVGIGQISSEVPQNLSASRPQDRQFILSSKKLLLSDSGFYLCAWSPPAGRLSGRVSYEQYFGPGTRLTVT.

The V call is TRBV11-3, the J call TRBJ2-1; 12 bases match TRBD2. The germline CDR1 and CDR2 sequences are SGHNT and YENEEA. The CDR3 contains 14 residues. The junction had 3 bases not matched to a gene; V was cut back by 5 bases and J by 7 bases. CDR3 DNA sequence: TGTGCCAGCAGCCCTGGACTAGCGGGGAATGAGCAGTTCTTC. It encodes CASSPGLAGNEQFF.

The CDR3 loop reads CSVEPHGQLETQYF. Here the CDR3 DNA reads TGCAGCGTTGAGCCCCACGGACAATTGGAGACCCAGTACTTC. The chain joins TRBV29-1 to TRBJ2-5; a possible D gene is TRBD1 (5 bases). Germline V lookup: CDR1 SQVTM, CDR2 ANQGSEA. This CDR3 region has 14 residues. The V gene lost 3 bases and the J gene lost 5 bases, with 16 bases spanning the gap.

The rearrangement joins TRBV23-1 to TRBJ1-3, with D possibly TRBD1 on 5 matching bases. TRBV23-1 belongs to the ORF category, with a function that is uncertain. V was shortened by 6 bases and J by 8 bases, with 14 bases between the two germline ends. The CDR3 runs to 13 residues. The CDR3 DNA sequence: TGCGCCAGCAGGCCGGGGGTCGAGGACACCATATATTTT. Translating it yields CASRPGVEDTIYF.

The rearrangement links TRBV5-1 to TRBJ1-2; maybe TRBD1 (6 bases). CDR1 SGHRS and CDR2 YFSETQ come from the germline V gene. V lost 4 bases and J 7 bases, leaving 20 bases between the germline ends. This CDR3 has 15 amino acids. The CDR3 DNA reads as TGCGCCAGCAGCCCCCAAGGACAGAATCTTGGTGGCTACACCTTC. Translating it yields CASSPQGQNLGGYTF.

V and J are TRBV29-1 and TRBJ2-1; D unclear. The CDR3 spans 14 residues. Germline assignment: CDR1 SQVTM and CDR2 ANQGSEA. V was shortened by 4 bases and J by 7 bases, with 17 bases between the two germline ends. DNA of the CDR3: TGCAGCGTTGCCCTAGACCCGGTGGGAAATGAGCAGTTCTTC. Encoded protein: CSVALDPVGNEQFF.

This clone was observed a single time. The chain recombines TRBV18 with TRBJ2-7; TRBD2 aligns across 8 bases. V trimming: 3 bases; J trimming: 5 bases; junction bases outside the gene matches: 6. The CDR3 contains 14 residues. In germline, CDR1 is KGHSH, CDR2 LQKENI. Written as DNA, the CDR3 is TGTGCCAGCTCACCGGCGGGGGGAAGCCACGAGCAGTACTTC. Translating it yields CASSPAGGSHEQYF.

This clone is medium-sized (0.01 to 0.1%). The chain carries TRBV1 and TRBJ1-5. TRBV1 is listed as a pseudogene. The CDR3 covers 16 residues. As DNA, the CDR3 is TGCGCCAGCAGCCAGGGTCCGGGGGCTAGCAATCAGCCCCAGCATTTT. The encoded protein is CASSQGPGASNQPQHF.

The chain couples TRBV19 to TRBJ1-2, with TRBD1 identical over 8 bases. Losses at the gene ends were 4 bases for V and 8 bases for J; bases not matched to a gene: 6. Germline V lookup: CDR1 LNHDA, CDR2 SQIVND (reference sequence). The CDR3 is made up of 13 amino acids. The CDR3 reads CASSTTGGFGYTF. CDR3 in DNA: TGTGCCAGTAGTACTACAGGGGGATTCGGCTACACCTTC. Supplemented by reference TRBV19 and TRBJ1-2, the full variable domain reads DGGITQSPKYLFRKEGQNVTLSCEQNLNHDAMYWYRQDPGQGLRLIYYSQIVNDFQKGDIAEGYSVSREKKESFPLTVTSAQKNPTAFYLCASSTTGGFGYTFGSGTRLTVV.

Relative to its sample, this clone is medium-sized. The rearrangement joins TRBV6-8 to TRBJ1-2; 7 bases line up with TRBD1. Germline values: CDR1 MNHGY, CDR2 SAAAGT. The CDR3 has 15 residues. V lost 2 bases, J lost 8 bases, and 11 bases stayed unmatched. The CDR3 protein is CASSYADRRLGGYTF. CDR3 DNA: TGTGCCAGCAGTTACGCGGACAGGCGGTTAGGAGGCTACACCTTC.

This chain links TRBV11-3 with TRBJ2-3, with 16 bases fitting TRBD2. The CDR3 has 17 amino acids. Germline V gene data show CDR1 as SGHNT and CDR2 as YENEEA. The ends lost 4 bases at V and 6 bases at J; junction bases unmatched: 7. CDR3 bases: TGTGCCAGCAGCTCCGGGACTAGCGGGAGGGCTGCGGATACGCAGTATTTT. Translation gives CASSSGTSGRAADTQYF. Drawing the rest from reference TRBV11-3 and TRBJ2-3, the complete variable domain is EAGVVQSPRYKIIEKKQPVAFWCNPISGHNTLYWYLQNLGQGPELLIRYENEEAVDDSQLPKDRFSAERLKGVDSTLKIQPAELGDSAVYLCASSSGTSGRAADTQYFGPGTRLTVL.

This clone is classed as medium-sized. This chain connects TRBV6-8 to TRBJ2-5; either TRBD1 or TRBD2 may fit D (5 bases each). The germline V gene encodes CDR1 MNHGY and CDR2 SAAAGT. The ends were cut back, 6 bases at V and 7 bases at J, with 21 bases in the middle. This CDR3 comprises 15 residues. The CDR3 spells CASRDTGTPTGTQYF. In DNA, the CDR3 is TGTGCCAGCAGAGATACCGGGACCCCAACTGGGACCCAGTACTTC.